Listed below are T cell receptor beta chains from one sample, sequenced in a study of T-cell reconstitution after alpha-beta-depleted transplantation in children. TCRdb reprocessed the PCR reads with MiXCR, giving one entry per CDR3 protein. The profile shows 350,000 to 400,000 distinct CDR3 sequences, roughly 15% of them singletons. Sequences were derived from PBMCs, sampled from the stem cell graft. The receptors derive from a human donor who donated a stem cell graft to a child with Fanconi anemia. The CDR3 runs from the conserved cysteine through the conserved F or W. Each record gives: J gene, D gene, V gene, clone size, CDR3 protein, CDR3 DNA. A D gene is named only where the DNA matches it firmly. Rows give clone size only sometimes, using once, few, many, or a class for an expanded clone.

J: TRBJ2-7
D: .
V: TRBV12-3/TRBV12-4
size: many
CDR3: CASSSGTLEAEQYF
DNA: TGTGCCAGCAGCAGTGGGACCTTGGAAGCCGAGCAGTACTTC

J: TRBJ1-2
D: .
V: TRBV20-1
size: few
CDR3: CSARDPTGLYGYTF
DNA: TGCAGTGCTAGAGACCCGACAGGTCTTTATGGCTACACCTTC

J: TRBJ2-5
D: TRBD1
V: TRBV7-9
size: .
CDR3: CASSQGTGRLETQYF
DNA: TGTGCCAGCAGCCAAGGGACAGGGCGGTTGGAGACCCAGTACTTC

J: TRBJ2-1
D: .
V: TRBV27
size: .
CDR3: CASSVEKVGSYNEQFF
DNA: TGTGCCAGCAGCGTAGAAAAAGTAGGCTCTTACAATGAGCAGTTCTTC

J: TRBJ2-7
D: .
V: TRBV27
size: many
CDR3: CASSFEGGEQYF
DNA: TGTGCCAGCAGTTTCGAGGGTGGCGAGCAGTACTTC

J: TRBJ2-7
D: TRBD2
V: TRBV5-1
size: .
CDR3: CASSLATSGAYYEQYF
DNA: TGCGCCAGCAGCTTGGCCACTAGCGGGGCCTACTACGAGCAGTACTTC

J: TRBJ2-7
D: TRBD2
V: TRBV28
size: few
CDR3: CASSLMASGGDIGQYF
DNA: TGTGCCAGCAGTCTAATGGCTAGCGGAGGAGACATAGGGCAGTACTTC

J: TRBJ1-1
D: .
V: TRBV20-1
size: .
CDR3: CSARDRRVPNTEAFF
DNA: TGCAGTGCTAGAGATAGGAGGGTCCCGAACACTGAAGCTTTCTTT

J: TRBJ2-7
D: .
V: TRBV10-3
size: .
CDR3: CAISERYEQYF
DNA: TGTGCCATCAGTGAGCGGTACGAGCAGTACTTC

J: TRBJ1-2
D: TRBD1
V: TRBV4-3
size: many
CDR3: CASSSGQEIHSGYTF
DNA: TGCGCCAGCAGTTCGGGACAGGAGATACATAGCGGCTACACCTTC

J: TRBJ1-1
D: .
V: TRBV6-5
size: many
CDR3: CASSYIRSTEAFF
DNA: TGTGCCAGCAGTTACATTAGGAGCACTGAAGCTTTCTTT

J: TRBJ1-4
D: .
V: TRBV15
size: .
CDR3: CATSRDLSSRGEKLFF
DNA: TGTGCCACCAGCAGAGATTTGTCTTCTCGGGGTGAAAAACTGTTTTTT

J: TRBJ2-3
D: TRBD2
V: TRBV4-3
size: few
CDR3: CASSGWASGGVGDTQYF
DNA: TGCGCCAGCAGTGGGTGGGCTAGCGGGGGGGTTGGAGATACGCAGTATTTT

J: TRBJ2-3
D: TRBD2
V: TRBV7-2
size: few
CDR3: CASSRDGGVADTQYF
DNA: TGTGCCAGCAGCCGGGACGGGGGGGTAGCAGATACGCAGTATTTT

J: TRBJ1-5
D: .
V: TRBV6-2/TRBV6-3
size: many
CDR3: CASTISGTRRPQHF
DNA: TGTGCCAGCACCATATCCGGGACTCGTCGGCCCCAGCATTTT

J: TRBJ1-1
D: .
V: TRBV3-1
size: few
CDR3: CASSQEGNRNTEAFF
DNA: TGTGCCAGCAGCCAAGAAGGTAACCGAAACACTGAAGCTTTCTTT

J: TRBJ2-5
D: .
V: TRBV3-1
size: .
CDR3: CASSQGGGQAQETQYF
DNA: TGTGCCAGCAGCCAAGGAGGAGGTCAGGCGCAAGAGACCCAGTACTTC

J: TRBJ2-2
D: .
V: TRBV29-1
size: many
CDR3: CSVWWGPPKNTGELFF
DNA: TGCAGCGTCTGGTGGGGACCTCCGAAGAACACCGGGGAGCTGTTTTTT

J: TRBJ1-5
D: .
V: TRBV6-5
size: many
CDR3: CASSTGMGQPQHF
DNA: TGTGCCAGCAGTACAGGGATGGGACAGCCCCAGCATTTT

J: TRBJ2-5
D: TRBD2
V: TRBV12-3/TRBV12-4
size: .
CDR3: CASNREAQETQYF
DNA: TGTGCCAGCAATCGGGAGGCTCAAGAGACCCAGTACTTC

J: TRBJ1-6
D: .
V: TRBV27
size: many
CDR3: CASSSRPHLPLHF
DNA: TGTGCCAGCTCTTCAAGGCCTCACTTACCCCTCCACTTT

J: TRBJ2-7
D: .
V: TRBV7-2
size: few
CDR3: CASSLGGTASKQYF
DNA: TGTGCCAGCAGCTTAGGCGGGACGGCCTCCAAGCAGTACTTC

J: TRBJ2-7
D: TRBD1
V: TRBV9
size: .
CDR3: CASSAPGQTYEQYF
DNA: TGTGCCAGCAGCGCTCCGGGACAGACCTACGAGCAGTACTTC

J: TRBJ1-4
D: .
V: TRBV11-2
size: many
CDR3: CASSLRINEKLFF
DNA: TGTGCCAGCAGCTTACGGATTAATGAAAAACTGTTTTTT

J: TRBJ2-1
D: TRBD2
V: TRBV12-3/TRBV12-4
size: .
CDR3: CASRGLAGNNEQFF
DNA: TGTGCCAGCAGGGGACTAGCGGGGAACAATGAGCAGTTCTTC

J: TRBJ1-2
D: .
V: TRBV4-1
size: .
CDR3: CASSQDTTGRYGYTF
DNA: TGCGCCAGCAGCCAAGATACGACAGGTCGTTATGGCTACACCTTC

J: TRBJ2-2
D: .
V: TRBV7-2
size: many
CDR3: CASSLALGNIGELFF
DNA: TGTGCCAGCAGCTTAGCTTTGGGGAATATCGGGGAGCTGTTTTTT

J: TRBJ2-3
D: TRBD1
V: TRBV6-1
size: many
CDR3: CASSGDSLTDTQYF
DNA: TGTGCCAGCAGTGGGGACAGCCTCACAGATACGCAGTATTTT

J: TRBJ1-5
D: .
V: TRBV12-3/TRBV12-4
size: many
CDR3: CASSLGTYQPQHF
DNA: TGTGCCAGCAGTTTGGGGACCTATCAGCCCCAGCATTTT

J: TRBJ1-1
D: TRBD1
V: TRBV15
size: many
CDR3: CATSRDLRTGRTEAFF
DNA: TGTGCCACCAGCAGAGATCTTAGGACAGGACGTACTGAAGCTTTCTTT

J: TRBJ2-3
D: .
V: TRBV7-8
size: many
CDR3: CASSPIDRSNTQYF
DNA: TGTGCCAGCAGCCCGATTGACCGGTCAAATACGCAGTATTTT

J: TRBJ2-2
D: TRBD1
V: TRBV12-3/TRBV12-4
size: .
CDR3: CAIDRGPNTGELFF
DNA: TGTGCCATAGACAGGGGTCCGAACACCGGGGAGCTGTTTTTT

J: TRBJ1-2
D: TRBD1
V: TRBV5-1
size: .
CDR3: CASSLGGTDNYGYTF
DNA: TGCGCCAGCAGCTTGGGAGGGACAGATAACTATGGCTACACCTTC

J: TRBJ1-4
D: .
V: TRBV12-3/TRBV12-4
size: many
CDR3: CASSFTGIEEKLFF
DNA: TGTGCCAGCAGTTTTACCGGGATTGAAGAAAAACTGTTTTTT

J: TRBJ2-1
D: TRBD1
V: TRBV7-8
size: many
CDR3: CASSLTDRAYNEQFF
DNA: TGTGCCAGCAGCTTAACGGACAGGGCTTACAATGAGCAGTTCTTC

J: TRBJ2-3
D: TRBD2
V: TRBV27
size: many
CDR3: CASSQLAAGTDTQYF
DNA: TGTGCCAGCAGTCAGCTAGCGGCAGGCACAGATACGCAGTATTTT

J: TRBJ1-2
D: .
V: TRBV6-5
size: few
CDR3: CASSSPGGARWGYTF
DNA: TGTGCCAGCAGTTCCCCGGGTGGGGCCCGATGGGGCTACACCTTC

J: TRBJ2-1
D: .
V: TRBV15
size: many
CDR3: CATSPAGNNEQFF
DNA: TGTGCCACCAGCCCGGCTGGAAACAATGAGCAGTTCTTC

J: TRBJ1-1
D: .
V: TRBV6-5
size: .
CDR3: CASSHTGQKTEAFF
DNA: TGTGCCAGCAGCCACACAGGGCAAAAAACTGAAGCTTTCTTT

J: TRBJ2-7
D: TRBD1
V: TRBV11-2
size: .
CDR3: CASRLTGGGTYEQYF
DNA: TGTGCCAGCAGACTGACAGGGGGGGGTACCTACGAGCAGTACTTC

J: TRBJ2-7
D: .
V: TRBV12-3/TRBV12-4
size: .
CDR3: CASSYRADYEQYF
DNA: TGTGCCAGCAGTTATAGGGCGGACTACGAGCAGTACTTC

J: TRBJ2-3
D: .
V: TRBV29-1
size: .
CDR3: CSVRNTDTQYF
DNA: TGCAGCGTCCGTAACACAGATACGCAGTATTTT

J: TRBJ1-1
D: .
V: TRBV4-2
size: few
CDR3: CASSQDPRTTEAFF
DNA: TGTGCCAGCAGCCAAGATCCCAGGACCACTGAAGCTTTCTTT

J: TRBJ1-1
D: .
V: TRBV5-1
size: few
CDR3: CASSTQVNTEAFF
DNA: TGCGCCAGCAGCACACAGGTGAACACTGAAGCTTTCTTT

J: TRBJ2-7
D: .
V: TRBV12-3/TRBV12-4
size: .
CDR3: CASSSDRRISYEQYF
DNA: TGTGCCAGCAGTTCAGACAGACGAATCTCCTACGAGCAGTACTTC

J: TRBJ1-2
D: .
V: TRBV7-2
size: few
CDR3: CASSPGPQNYGYTF
DNA: TGTGCCAGCAGCCCAGGGCCGCAAAACTATGGCTACACCTTC

J: TRBJ1-1
D: TRBD1
V: TRBV9
size: few
CDR3: CASTLSSGGTNEAFF
DNA: TGTGCCAGCACCCTATCCTCAGGGGGCACAAATGAAGCTTTCTTT

J: TRBJ1-1
D: .
V: TRBV3-1
size: many
CDR3: CASSQQSTVLEAFF
DNA: TGTGCCAGCAGCCAACAATCCACTGTCTTAGAAGCTTTCTTT

J: TRBJ2-1
D: TRBD1
V: TRBV12-3/TRBV12-4
size: .
CDR3: CASQIGQGNNEQFF
DNA: TGTGCCAGCCAAATAGGACAGGGGAACAATGAGCAGTTCTTC

J: TRBJ1-2
D: TRBD1
V: TRBV29-1
size: many
CDR3: CSVGQGLSNYGYTF
DNA: TGCAGCGTGGGACAGGGGTTATCTAACTATGGCTACACCTTC

J: TRBJ1-5
D: .
V: TRBV6-2/TRBV6-3
size: .
CDR3: CAGWDGSNQPQHF
DNA: TGTGCCGGCTGGGACGGAAGCAATCAGCCCCAGCATTTT

J: TRBJ1-1
D: .
V: TRBV11-2
size: .
CDR3: CASSFGVENLNTEAFF
DNA: TGTGCCAGCAGCTTTGGAGTCGAGAACCTGAACACTGAAGCTTTCTTT

J: TRBJ2-5
D: .
V: TRBV4-1
size: .
CDR3: CASSRVFKETQYF
DNA: TGCGCCAGCAGCCGGGTTTTTAAAGAGACCCAGTACTTC

J: TRBJ2-5
D: .
V: TRBV20-1
size: few
CDR3: CSVGGAQQETQYF
DNA: TGCAGTGTCGGCGGGGCACAACAAGAGACCCAGTACTTC

J: TRBJ1-6
D: .
V: TRBV12-3/TRBV12-4
size: .
CDR3: CASSWTPASNSPLHF
DNA: TGTGCCAGCAGTTGGACACCCGCTTCAAATTCACCCCTCCACTTT

J: TRBJ2-3
D: TRBD2
V: TRBV6-2/TRBV6-3
size: .
CDR3: CASSYSGGGGTDTQYF
DNA: TGTGCCAGCAGTTACTCTGGCGGGGGGGGCACAGATACGCAGTATTTT

J: TRBJ1-2
D: .
V: TRBV29-1
size: .
CDR3: CSGVGQYGYTF
DNA: TGCAGCGGGGTTGGTCAGTATGGCTACACCTTC

J: TRBJ1-5
D: .
V: TRBV5-5
size: few
CDR3: CASSFRGDRNQPQHF
DNA: TGTGCCAGCAGCTTCAGAGGGGATCGCAATCAGCCCCAGCATTTT